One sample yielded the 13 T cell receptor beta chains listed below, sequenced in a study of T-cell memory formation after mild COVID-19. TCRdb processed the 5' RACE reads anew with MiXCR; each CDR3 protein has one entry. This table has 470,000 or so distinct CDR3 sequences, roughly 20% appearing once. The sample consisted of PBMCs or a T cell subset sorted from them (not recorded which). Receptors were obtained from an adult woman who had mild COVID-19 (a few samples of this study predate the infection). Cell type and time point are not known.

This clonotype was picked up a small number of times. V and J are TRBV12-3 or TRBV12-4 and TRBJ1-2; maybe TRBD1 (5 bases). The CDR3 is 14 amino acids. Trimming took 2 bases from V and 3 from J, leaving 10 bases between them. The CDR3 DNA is TGTGCCAGCAGTTTAACAGGAATTCACTATGGCTACACCTTC. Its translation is CASSLTGIHYGYTF.

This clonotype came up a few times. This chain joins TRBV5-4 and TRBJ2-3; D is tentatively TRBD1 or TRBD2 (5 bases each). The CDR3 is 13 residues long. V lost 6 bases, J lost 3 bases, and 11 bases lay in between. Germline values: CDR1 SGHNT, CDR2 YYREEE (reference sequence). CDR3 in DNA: TGTGCCAGCAAGAGGGGTTGGACAGATACGCAGTATTTT. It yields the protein CASKRGWTDTQYF. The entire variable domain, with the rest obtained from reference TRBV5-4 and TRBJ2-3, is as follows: ETGVTQSPTHLIKTRGQQVTLRCSSQSGHNTVSWYQQALGQGPQFIFQYYREEENGRGNFPPRFSGLQFPNYSSELNVNALELDDSALYLCASKRGWTDTQYFGPGTRLTVL.

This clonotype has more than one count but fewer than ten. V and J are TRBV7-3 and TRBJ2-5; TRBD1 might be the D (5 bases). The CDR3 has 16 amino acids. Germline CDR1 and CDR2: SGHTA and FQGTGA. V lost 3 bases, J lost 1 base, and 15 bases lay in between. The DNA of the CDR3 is TGTGCCAGCAGCTTGCATCCCCAGGGCCTCCAAGAGACCCAGTACTTC. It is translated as CASSLHPQGLQETQYF.

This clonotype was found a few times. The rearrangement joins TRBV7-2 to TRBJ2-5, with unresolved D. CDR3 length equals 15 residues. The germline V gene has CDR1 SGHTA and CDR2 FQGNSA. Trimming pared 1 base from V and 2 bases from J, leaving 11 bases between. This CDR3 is CASSLGWEFQETQYF. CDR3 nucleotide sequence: TGTGCCAGCAGCTTAGGCTGGGAATTTCAAGAGACCCAGTACTTC.

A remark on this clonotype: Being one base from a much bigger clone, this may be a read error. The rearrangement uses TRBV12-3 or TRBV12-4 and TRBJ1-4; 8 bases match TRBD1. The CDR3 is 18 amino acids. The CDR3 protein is CVSSSPRTGPTTNEKLFF. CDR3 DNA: TGTGTCAGCAGTTCGCCTCGGACAGGGCCGACAACTAATGAAAAACTGTTTTTT.

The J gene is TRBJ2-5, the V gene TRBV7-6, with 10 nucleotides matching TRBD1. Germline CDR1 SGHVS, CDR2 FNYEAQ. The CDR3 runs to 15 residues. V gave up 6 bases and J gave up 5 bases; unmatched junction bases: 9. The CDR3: CASSTTGGAGETQYF. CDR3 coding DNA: TGTGCCAGCAGTACGACAGGGGGCGCAGGGGAGACCCAGTACTTC.

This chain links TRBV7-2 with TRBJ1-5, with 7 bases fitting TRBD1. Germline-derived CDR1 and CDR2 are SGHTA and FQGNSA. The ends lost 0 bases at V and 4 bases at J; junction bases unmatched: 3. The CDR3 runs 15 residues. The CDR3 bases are TGTGCCAGCAGCTTAGCCGGGACAGCTAATCAGCCCCAGCATTTT. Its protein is CASSLAGTANQPQHF.

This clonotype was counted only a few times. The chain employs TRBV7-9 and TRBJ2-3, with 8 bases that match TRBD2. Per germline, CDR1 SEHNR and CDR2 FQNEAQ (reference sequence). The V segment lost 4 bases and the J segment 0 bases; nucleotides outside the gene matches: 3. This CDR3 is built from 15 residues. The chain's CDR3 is CASSSTSASTDTQYF. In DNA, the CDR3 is TGTGCCAGCAGCTCGACTAGCGCCAGCACAGATACGCAGTATTTT.

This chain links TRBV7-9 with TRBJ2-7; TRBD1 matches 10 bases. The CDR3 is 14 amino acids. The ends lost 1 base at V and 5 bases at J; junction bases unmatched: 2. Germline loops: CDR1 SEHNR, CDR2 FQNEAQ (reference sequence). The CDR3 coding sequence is TGTGCCAGCAGCTTAGAAGGACAGGGGGACGAGCAGTACTTC. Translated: CASSLEGQGDEQYF.

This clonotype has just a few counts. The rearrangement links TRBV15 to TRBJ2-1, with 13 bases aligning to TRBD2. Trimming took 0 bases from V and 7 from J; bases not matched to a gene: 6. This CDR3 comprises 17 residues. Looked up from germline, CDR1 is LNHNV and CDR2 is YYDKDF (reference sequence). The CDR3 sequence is CATSRDRTSGRRNEQFF. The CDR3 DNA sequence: TGTGCCACCAGCAGAGATAGGACTAGCGGGAGAAGAAATGAGCAGTTCTTC.

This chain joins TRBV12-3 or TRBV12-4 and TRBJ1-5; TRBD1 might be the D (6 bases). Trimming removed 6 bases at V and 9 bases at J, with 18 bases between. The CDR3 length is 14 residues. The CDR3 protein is CASSPPWGQGPQHF. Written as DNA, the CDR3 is TGTGCCAGCAGCCCTCCGTGGGGGCAGGGGCCCCAGCATTTT.

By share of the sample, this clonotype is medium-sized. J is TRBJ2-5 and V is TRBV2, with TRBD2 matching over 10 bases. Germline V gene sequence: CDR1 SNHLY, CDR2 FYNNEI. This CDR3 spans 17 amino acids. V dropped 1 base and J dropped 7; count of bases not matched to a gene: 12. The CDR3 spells CASSEGPSGGPQWTQYF. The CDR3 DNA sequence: TGTGCCAGCAGTGAAGGTCCTAGCGGGGGCCCTCAGTGGACCCAGTACTTC.

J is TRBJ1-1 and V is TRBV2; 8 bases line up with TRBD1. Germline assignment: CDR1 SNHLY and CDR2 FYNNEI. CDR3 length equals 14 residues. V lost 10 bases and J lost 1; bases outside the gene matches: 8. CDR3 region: CATLSGTGNTEAFF. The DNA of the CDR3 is TGTGCCACACTATCGGGGACAGGGAACACTGAAGCTTTCTTT.